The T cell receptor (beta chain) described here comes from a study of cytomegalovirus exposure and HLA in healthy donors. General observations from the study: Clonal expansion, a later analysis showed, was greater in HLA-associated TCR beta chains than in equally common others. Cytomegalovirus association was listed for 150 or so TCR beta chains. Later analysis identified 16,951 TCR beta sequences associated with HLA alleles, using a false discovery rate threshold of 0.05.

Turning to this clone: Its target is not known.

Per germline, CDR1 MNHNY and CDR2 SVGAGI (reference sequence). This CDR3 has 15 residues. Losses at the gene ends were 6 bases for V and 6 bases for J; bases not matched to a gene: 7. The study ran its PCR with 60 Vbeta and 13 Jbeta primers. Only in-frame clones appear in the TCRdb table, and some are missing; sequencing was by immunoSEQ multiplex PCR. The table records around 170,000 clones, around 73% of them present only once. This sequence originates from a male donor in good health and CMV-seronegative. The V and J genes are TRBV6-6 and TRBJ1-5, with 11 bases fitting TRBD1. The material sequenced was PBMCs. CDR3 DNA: TGTGCCAGCAGCCGTGGACAGGGGGCAGGTCAGCCCCAGCATTTT. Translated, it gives CASSRGQGAGQPQHF.